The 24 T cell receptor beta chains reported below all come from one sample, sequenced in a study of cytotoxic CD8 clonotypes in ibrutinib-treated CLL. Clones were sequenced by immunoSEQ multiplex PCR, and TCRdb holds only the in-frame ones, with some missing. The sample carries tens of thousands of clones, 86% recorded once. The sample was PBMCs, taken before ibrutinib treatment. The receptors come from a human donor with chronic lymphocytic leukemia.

Written as DNA, the CDR3 is TGTGCCAGCAGCCAAGCTCGCTACCCCTTGGGGACAACAACCTACGAGCAGTACTTC. It codes for CASSQARYPLGTTTYEQYF. The chain has TRBV7-8 and TRBJ2-7, with a tentative D call TRBD1 (6 bases). Germline loops: CDR1 SGHVS, CDR2 FQNEAQ. The germline V and J ends were trimmed by 5 bases and 2 bases, with 28 bases remaining between them. The CDR3 has 19 amino acids.

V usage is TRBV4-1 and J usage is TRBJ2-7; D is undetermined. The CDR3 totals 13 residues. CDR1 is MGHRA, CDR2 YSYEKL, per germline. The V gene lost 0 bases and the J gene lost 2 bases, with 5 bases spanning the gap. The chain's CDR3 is CASSQEGTYEQYF. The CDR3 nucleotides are TGCGCCAGCAGCCAAGAGGGCACCTACGAGCAGTACTTC.

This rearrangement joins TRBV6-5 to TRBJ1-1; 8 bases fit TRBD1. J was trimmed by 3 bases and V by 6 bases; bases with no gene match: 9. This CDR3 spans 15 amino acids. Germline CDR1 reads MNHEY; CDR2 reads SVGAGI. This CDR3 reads CASSSQGARDTEAFF. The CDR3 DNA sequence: TGTGCCAGCAGCTCTCAGGGGGCGCGAGACACTGAAGCTTTCTTT.

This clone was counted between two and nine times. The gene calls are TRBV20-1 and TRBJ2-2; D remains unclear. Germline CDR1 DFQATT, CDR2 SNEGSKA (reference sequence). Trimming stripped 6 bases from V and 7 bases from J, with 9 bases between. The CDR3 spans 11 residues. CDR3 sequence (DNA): TGCAGTGCATGGGCTGTCGGGGAGCTGTTTTTT. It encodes CSAWAVGELFF.

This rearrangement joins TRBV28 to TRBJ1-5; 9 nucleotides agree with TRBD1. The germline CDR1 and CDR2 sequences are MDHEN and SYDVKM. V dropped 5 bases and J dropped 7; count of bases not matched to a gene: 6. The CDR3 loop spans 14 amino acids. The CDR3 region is CASSPGQGFQPQHF. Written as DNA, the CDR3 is TGTGCCAGCAGTCCTGGACAGGGGTTCCAGCCCCAGCATTTT.

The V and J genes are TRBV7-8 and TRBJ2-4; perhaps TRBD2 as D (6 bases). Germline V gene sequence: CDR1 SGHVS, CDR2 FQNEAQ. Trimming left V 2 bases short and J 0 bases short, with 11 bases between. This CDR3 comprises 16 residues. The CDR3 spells CASSLNVGLAKNIQYF. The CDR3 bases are TGTGCCAGCAGCTTAAATGTGGGACTAGCCAAAAACATTCAGTACTTC.

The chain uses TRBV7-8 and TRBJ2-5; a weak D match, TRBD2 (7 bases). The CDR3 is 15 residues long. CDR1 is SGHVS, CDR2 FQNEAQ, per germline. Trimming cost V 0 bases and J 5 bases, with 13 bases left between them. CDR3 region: CASSLAWGGLETQYF. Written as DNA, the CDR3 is TGTGCCAGCAGCTTAGCATGGGGGGGCTTGGAGACCCAGTACTTC.

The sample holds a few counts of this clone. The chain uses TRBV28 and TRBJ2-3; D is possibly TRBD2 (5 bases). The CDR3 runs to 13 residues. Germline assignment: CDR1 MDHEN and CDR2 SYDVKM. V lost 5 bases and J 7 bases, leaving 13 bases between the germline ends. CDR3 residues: CASSLSDSHTQYF. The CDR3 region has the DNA TGTGCCAGCAGTCTATCGGACTCACATACGCAGTATTTT.

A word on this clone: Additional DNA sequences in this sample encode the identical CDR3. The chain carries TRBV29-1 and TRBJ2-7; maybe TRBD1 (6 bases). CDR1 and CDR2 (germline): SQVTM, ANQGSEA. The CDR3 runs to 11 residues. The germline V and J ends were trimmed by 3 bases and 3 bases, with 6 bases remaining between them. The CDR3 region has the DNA TGCAGCGTTGAGGACAGCTACGAGCAGTACTTC. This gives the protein CSVEDSYEQYF.

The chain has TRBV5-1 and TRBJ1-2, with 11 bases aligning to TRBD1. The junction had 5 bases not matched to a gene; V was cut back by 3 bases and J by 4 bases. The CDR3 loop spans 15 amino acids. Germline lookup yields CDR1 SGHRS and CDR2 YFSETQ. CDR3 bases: TGCGCCAGCAGCTCGATTGGGACAGGGGGCTATGGCTACACCTTC. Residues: CASSSIGTGGYGYTF. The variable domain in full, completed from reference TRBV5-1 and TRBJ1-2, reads KAGVTQTPRYLIKTRGQQVTLSCSPISGHRSVSWYQQTPGQGLQFLFEYFSETQRNKGNFPGRFSGRQFSNSRSEMNVSTLELGDSALYLCASSSIGTGGYGYTFGSGTRLTVV.

CDR3 coding DNA: TGTGCTAGTGGTAGGGACAGGGGAGAGGACTATGGCTACACCTTC. Residues: CASGRDRGEDYGYTF. This chain links TRBV12-5 with TRBJ1-2, with TRBD1 matching 10 bases. CDR3 size: 15 residues. The germline V gene has CDR1 LGHNT and CDR2 FRNRAP. The V gene end was trimmed by 5 bases and the J gene end by 3 bases; junction bases not matched to a gene: 6.

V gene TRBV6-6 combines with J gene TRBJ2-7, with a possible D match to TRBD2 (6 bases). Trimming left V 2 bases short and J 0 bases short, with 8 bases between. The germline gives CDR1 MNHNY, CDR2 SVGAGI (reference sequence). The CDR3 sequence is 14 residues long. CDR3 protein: CASSYGGTSYEQYF. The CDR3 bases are TGTGCCAGCAGTTACGGGGGGACCTCCTACGAGCAGTACTTC.

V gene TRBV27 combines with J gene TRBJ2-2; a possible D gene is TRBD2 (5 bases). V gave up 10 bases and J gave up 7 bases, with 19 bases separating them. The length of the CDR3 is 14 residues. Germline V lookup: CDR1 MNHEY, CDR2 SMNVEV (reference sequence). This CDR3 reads CATKGWGVNGELFF. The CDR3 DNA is TGTGCCACCAAAGGGTGGGGAGTCAACGGGGAGCTGTTTTTT.

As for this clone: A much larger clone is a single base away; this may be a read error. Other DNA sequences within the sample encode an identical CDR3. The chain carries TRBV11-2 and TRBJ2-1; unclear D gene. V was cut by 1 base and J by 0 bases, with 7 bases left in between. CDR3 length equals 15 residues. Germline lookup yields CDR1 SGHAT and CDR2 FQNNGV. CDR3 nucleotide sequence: TGTGCCAGCAGCTTAGGGCGGAGCTCCTACAATGAGCAGTTCTTC. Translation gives CASSLGRSSYNEQFF.

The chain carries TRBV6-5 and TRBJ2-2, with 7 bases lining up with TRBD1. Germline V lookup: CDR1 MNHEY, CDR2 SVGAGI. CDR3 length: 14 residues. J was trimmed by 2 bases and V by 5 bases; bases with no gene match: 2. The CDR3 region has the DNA TGTGCCAGCAGTGACAGGGACAACACCGGGGAGCTGTTTTTT. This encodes CASSDRDNTGELFF.

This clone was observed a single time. The DNA of the CDR3 is TGTGCCTGGAGCCCCTCTAGCGGGAGGAAGACCCAGTACTTC. This codes for CAWSPSSGRKTQYF. The chain has TRBV30 and TRBJ2-5, with TRBD2 identical over 11 bases. J was trimmed by 6 bases and V by 3 bases; bases with no gene match: 6. Germline V gene data show CDR1 as GTSNPN and CDR2 as SVGIG (reference sequence). This CDR3 contains 14 residues.

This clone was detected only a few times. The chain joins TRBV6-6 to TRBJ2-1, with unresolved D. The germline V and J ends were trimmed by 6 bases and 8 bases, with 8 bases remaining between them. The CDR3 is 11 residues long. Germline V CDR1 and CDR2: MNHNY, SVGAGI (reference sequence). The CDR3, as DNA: TGTGCCAGCAGGGTATACCATGAGCAGTTCTTC. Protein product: CASRVYHEQFF.

CDR3 in DNA: TGCGCCAGCAGCTTGGCCACTCAGGGGTCTCGATACGAGCAGTACTTC. The encoded protein is CASSLATQGSRYEQYF. This chain joins TRBV5-1 and TRBJ2-7; tentative D call: TRBD1 (6 bases). The V end was cut by 0 bases, the J end by 4 bases, with 17 bases between. The CDR3 spans 16 residues. The germline CDR1 and CDR2 sequences are SGHRS and YFSETQ.

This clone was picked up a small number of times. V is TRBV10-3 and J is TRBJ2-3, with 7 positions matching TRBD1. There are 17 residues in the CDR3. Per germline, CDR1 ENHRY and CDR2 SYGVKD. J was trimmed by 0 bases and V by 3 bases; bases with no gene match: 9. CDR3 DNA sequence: TGTGCCATCAGTGAACCGATGGACAGGACTAGCACAGATACGCAGTATTTT. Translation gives CAISEPMDRTSTDTQYF.

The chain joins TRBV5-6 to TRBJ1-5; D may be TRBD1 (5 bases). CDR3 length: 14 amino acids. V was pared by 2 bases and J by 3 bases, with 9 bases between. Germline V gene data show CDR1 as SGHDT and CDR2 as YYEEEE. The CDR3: CASSLRGINQPQHF. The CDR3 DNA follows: TGTGCCAGCAGCTTAAGGGGTATCAATCAGCCCCAGCATTTT.

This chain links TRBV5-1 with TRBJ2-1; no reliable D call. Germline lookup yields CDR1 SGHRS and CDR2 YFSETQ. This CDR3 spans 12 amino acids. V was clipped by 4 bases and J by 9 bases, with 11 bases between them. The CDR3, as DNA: TGCGCCAGCAGCCAAAATAGGTTTGAGCAGTTCTTC. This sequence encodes CASSQNRFEQFF. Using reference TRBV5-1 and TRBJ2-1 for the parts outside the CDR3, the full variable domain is KAGVTQTPRYLIKTRGQQVTLSCSPISGHRSVSWYQQTPGQGLQFLFEYFSETQRNKGNFPGRFSGRQFSNSRSEMNVSTLELGDSALYLCASSQNRFEQFFGPGTRLTVL.

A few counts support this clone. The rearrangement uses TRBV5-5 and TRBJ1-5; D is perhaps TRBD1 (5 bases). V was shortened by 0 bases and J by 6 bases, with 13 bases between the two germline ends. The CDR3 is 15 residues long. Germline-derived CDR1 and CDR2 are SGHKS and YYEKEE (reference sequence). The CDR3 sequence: CASSLAAGGSQPQHF. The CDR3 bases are TGTGCCAGCAGCTTGGCGGCGGGGGGAAGTCAGCCCCAGCATTTT.

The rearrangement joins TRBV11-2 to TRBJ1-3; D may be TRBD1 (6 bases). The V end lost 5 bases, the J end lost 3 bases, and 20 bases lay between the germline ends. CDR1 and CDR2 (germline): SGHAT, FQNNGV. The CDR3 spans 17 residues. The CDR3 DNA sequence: TGTGCCAGCAGCCAACAGACGCGGGGGCATCGTGGAAACACCATATATTTT. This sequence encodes CASSQQTRGHRGNTIYF.

Here the CDR3 DNA reads TGTGCCAGCAGAATAAGACAGGGGGCTCTTTTCGGCTATGGCTACACCTTC. It specifies CASRIRQGALFGYGYTF. V and J are TRBV27 and TRBJ1-2, with 10 positions matching TRBD1. The junction had 14 bases not matched to a gene; V was cut back by 6 bases and J by 4 bases. The CDR3 length is 17 residues. In germline, CDR1 is MNHEY, CDR2 SMNVEV (reference sequence).